The clone carrying this T cell receptor (beta chain) was observed once. Its antigen is unknown. The germline gives CDR1 SGDLS, CDR2 YYNGEE. V lost 4 bases, J lost 2 bases, and 12 bases lay in between. The CDR3 is 15 residues long. Study-wide results and caveats: Tumor memory CD4+ T cell TCR gene usage clustered with blood and lymph node memory CD4+ cells and lymph node naive CD4+ cells. Tumor Treg TCRs overlapped most with tumor naive CD4+ cells.

Purified naive CD4+ T cells were depleted of CD25+ Tregs. Semi-nested PCR with Nested Universal Primer A followed constant-region reverse priming of full-length variable regions. TCRdb used MiXCR to reprocess the 5' RACE reads, holding one entry per CDR3 protein. Found here are tens of thousands of distinct CDR3 sequences, 18% of them singletons; the top ten hold under 3.5%. The clonotype comes from a female donor with breast cancer. The sample taken for sequencing was naive CD4+ T cells sorted from a lymph node. Subset defined: naive CD4+ T cells, CD4+CD45RA+CD25-. This rearrangement joins TRBV9 to TRBJ1-4; unclear D gene. In DNA form, the CDR3 reads TGTGCCAGCAGCCCCTCTGCCGGGACTAATGAAAAACTGTTTTTT. It is translated as CASSPSAGTNEKLFF.